This TCR beta chain was identified during a study of monozygotic twins with inflammatory bowel disease. General study points: The analysis failed to separate different T cell subtypes.

The CDR3 sequence is 15 residues long. Germline V CDR1 and CDR2: SGDLS, YYNGEE. Remarks on this clonotype: Its antigen is unidentified.

TCRdb reanalyzed the 5' RACE reads and collapses them to one entry per CDR3 protein, without DNA. Its clone listing holds more than 100,000 distinct CDR3 sequences. Sequencing input: blood. The J gene is TRBJ2-2, the V gene TRBV9; the D call of TRBD1 rests on TCRdb alone, since no DNA is present to check it. This TCR was sampled from a human donor with ulcerative colitis or Crohn's disease, or a healthy co-twin of an affected twin (not recorded which). The CDR3 protein is CASSARDRGIGELFF.